The rows below give T cell receptor beta chains drawn from one sample of a study of vaccination and CD4 T cells after COVID-19. For these TCRs, the target antigens are not known. TCRdb reprocessed the PCR reads via MiXCR and lists one record per CDR3 protein. The sample lists tens of thousands of distinct CDR3 sequences, around 62% occurring once. The starting material was CD4+ T cells from blood, cultured in vitro, obtained before SARS-CoV-2 vaccination. The receptors come from a human donor who received a COVID-19 vaccine. Each CDR3 is given with its conserved first and last residue. The D gene is left open where the match is weak. The listing skips clone size in some rows; elsewhere it reads once, few, many or a size class.

few	TRBV7-9	TRBJ1-1	.	TGTGCCAGCAGCTTTCAGGTAAACACTGAAGCTTTCTTT	CASSFQVNTEAFF
.	TRBV7-2	TRBJ2-1	TRBD2	TGTGCCAGCAGCTCGGTAAGCGGGGGGGCCCCCAATGAGCAGTTCTTC	CASSSVSGGAPNEQFF
.	TRBV6-1	TRBJ1-4	.	TGTGCCGTCCGGACGGGTGCCTTTAATGAAAAACTGTTTTTT	CAVRTGAFNEKLFF
few	TRBV7-6	TRBJ2-3	TRBD1	TGTGCCAGCAGCCCCCAGGGGACAGGGGGCGCGAGAGATACGCAGTATTTT	CASSPQGTGGARDTQYF
.	TRBV20-1	TRBJ1-6	.	TGCAGTGCTAGAGATTCAGGGGCCGGGGGTAATTCACCCCTCCACTTT	CSARDSGAGGNSPLHF
.	TRBV12-3/TRBV12-4	TRBJ1-5	.	TGTGCCAGCAGTTTAGGCCAGGTCCATCCTCCCCAGCATTTT	CASSLGQVHPPQHF
.	TRBV6-1	TRBJ1-5	.	TGTGCCAGCAAGGACGGGAATCAGCCCCAGCATTTT	CASKDGNQPQHF
.	TRBV7-9	TRBJ1-6	.	TGTGCCAGCAGCTTGATTGGGGGGGACATGGCACCCCTCCACTTT	CASSLIGGDMAPLHF
.	TRBV11-1	TRBJ2-1	.	TGTGCCAGCAGCCCAAAACGGGTTAGCTCCTACAATGAGCAGTTCTTC	CASSPKRVSSYNEQFF
few	TRBV6-1	TRBJ1-5	TRBD1	TGTGCCAGCAGTCCCGGGACAGGGACTAATAGCAATCAGCCCCAGCATTTT	CASSPGTGTNSNQPQHF
.	TRBV7-2	TRBJ2-2	TRBD2	TGTGCCAGCAGCTCCCCCCTTGGGGGGGCGAACACCGGGGAGCTGTTTTTT	CASSSPLGGANTGELFF
.	TRBV14	TRBJ2-7	.	TGTGCCAGCAGCCAAGAACACACACGCTCCTACGAGCAGTACTTC	CASSQEHTRSYEQYF
.	TRBV24-1	TRBJ2-5	.	TGTGCCACCAGTGATTTTGGGAAGGAGGAAGAGACCCAGTACTTC	CATSDFGKEEETQYF
once	TRBV7-3	TRBJ2-2	TRBD2	TGTGCCAGCAGCTTAAGATCGCGGGGGGGCGGGGTCACCGGGGAGCTGTTTTTT	CASSLRSRGGGVTGELFF
.	TRBV20-1	TRBJ1-1	.	TGCAGTGCTGGTACAGGGAGAGGAGACACTGAAGCTTTCTTT	CSAGTGRGDTEAFF
.	TRBV7-8	TRBJ2-5	.	TGTGCCAGCAGCCCCCCCCGCGAGTACCAAGAGACCCAGTACTTC	CASSPPREYQETQYF